The 32 T cell receptor beta chains below were found in one sample sequenced in a study of CD8+ T cells in alopecia areata. Extraction and reverse transcription of RNA yielded cDNA as the sequencing template. Profiling relied on immunoSEQ multiplex PCR, and the TCRdb table lists in-frame clones only, not all of them. The top ten clones hold about 1.3% of a sample with 150,000 to 200,000 clones, about 65% of them seen once. Sample treatment: oral pan-JAK inhibitor, 5-10 mg twice daily. The source material was CD4+ T cells sorted from blood, sampled between weeks 49 and 50, from a patient treated with tofacitinib. The source is a human donor with alopecia areata.

This clone has a handful of counts. The junction does not match germline at one end; this may be a read error. The rearrangement uses TRBV7-8 and TRBJ1-2; 7 positions agree with TRBD1. This CDR3 has 13 residues. Germline CDR1 SGHVS, CDR2 FQNEAQ. This CDR3 is CASSLADRVGYTF. CDR3 DNA sequence: TGTGCCAGCAGCCTAGCCGACAGGGTTGGCTACACCTTC.

This chain uses TRBV2 with TRBJ2-2; D is unclear. V lost 6 bases, J lost 6 bases, and 5 bases lay in between. The CDR3 covers 11 residues. Germline V CDR1 and CDR2: SNHLY, FYNNEI. The CDR3 nucleotides are TGTGCCAGCAGGATGGCCGGGGAGCTGTTTTTT. Translated: CASRMAGELFF.

The sample holds many counts of this clone. This chain joins TRBV9 and TRBJ1-6; D uncertain. This CDR3 spans 15 amino acids. Germline V gene data show CDR1 as SGDLS and CDR2 as YYNGEE. V lost 2 bases and J 10 bases, leaving 16 bases between the germline ends. The CDR3 loop reads CASSVSPAAGSPLHF. CDR3 coding DNA: TGTGCCAGCAGCGTTTCCCCAGCGGCCGGGTCACCCCTCCACTTT.

The V call is TRBV29-1, the J call TRBJ1-2, with TRBD1 matching 8 bases. Unmatched junction bases numbered 3, after V lost 3 bases and J lost 0 bases. In germline, CDR1 is SQVTM, CDR2 ANQGSEA. The CDR3 has 14 amino acids. The DNA of the CDR3 is TGCAGCGTTGATGGGACAGGAGCTAACTATGGCTACACCTTC. It codes for CSVDGTGANYGYTF.

The chain recombines TRBV6-1 with TRBJ1-1, with D possibly matching TRBD1 (5 bases). Germline V gene data show CDR1 as MNHNS and CDR2 as SASEGT. V was cut by 8 bases and J by 5 bases, with 21 bases left in between. The CDR3 has 15 residues. The CDR3 DNA follows: TGTGCCAGCTCGAGGGGTCAGGGAATTATTACTGAAGCTTTCTTT. It specifies CASSRGQGIITEAFF.

The chain recombines TRBV7-6 with TRBJ2-7; D unresolved. Germline values: CDR1 SGHVS, CDR2 FNYEAQ. The length of the CDR3 is 15 residues. V was cut by 1 base and J by 1 base, with 11 bases left in between. The CDR3 DNA follows: TGTGCCAGCAGCTTAGGCACCGGGCCGTCCTACGAGCAGTACTTC. Encoded protein: CASSLGTGPSYEQYF. Looking up the rest from reference TRBV7-6 and TRBJ2-7 gives the full variable domain: GAGVSQSPRYKVTKRGQDVALRCDPISGHVSLYWYRQALGQGPEFLTYFNYEAQQDKSGLPNDRFSAERPEGSISTLTIQRTEQRDSAMYRCASSLGTGPSYEQYFGPGTRLTVT.

The chain recombines TRBV5-1 with TRBJ1-4; tentative D call: TRBD1 (5 bases). Germline V gene data show CDR1 as SGHRS and CDR2 as YFSETQ. The V end lost 2 bases, the J end lost 0 bases, and 11 bases lay between the germline ends. The CDR3 length is 16 residues. The CDR3 DNA reads as TGCGCCAGCAGCTTCGGGGCCTCGTCAACTAATGAAAAACTGTTTTTT. It translates to CASSFGASSTNEKLFF.

The V and J genes are TRBV2 and TRBJ2-3; D may be TRBD1 (6 bases). Germline CDR1 reads SNHLY; CDR2 reads FYNNEI. The CDR3 has 14 amino acids. Deletions cut 3 bases from V and 4 bases from J, with 11 bases between. The CDR3 coding sequence is TGTGCCAGCAGTGACGTGGGGGCTTCAGATACGCAGTATTTT. This codes for CASSDVGASDTQYF.

This clone was found a few times. V is TRBV11-2 and J is TRBJ2-1; 13 bases align to TRBD2. Germline trimming cut 3 bases from V and 6 bases from J; bases unmatched to any gene: 2. Germline V gene sequence: CDR1 SGHAT, CDR2 FQNNGV. This CDR3 has 15 residues. This CDR3 reads CASSLGLAGTNEQFF. The CDR3, as DNA: TGTGCCAGCAGCTTGGGACTAGCGGGGACCAATGAGCAGTTCTTC.

The genes are TRBV30 and TRBJ1-2; D unresolved. V lost 4 bases and J 3 bases, leaving 9 bases between the germline ends. The length of the CDR3 is 12 residues. Germline V gene sequence: CDR1 GTSNPN, CDR2 SVGIG (reference sequence). The CDR3 DNA is TGTGCCTGGAAAGTAGGAGACTATGGCTACACCTTC. It codes for CAWKVGDYGYTF.

J is TRBJ1-2 and V is TRBV7-3; possibly TRBD1 for D (5 bases). Trimming pared 3 bases from V and 2 bases from J, leaving 7 bases between. Germline loops: CDR1 SGHTA, CDR2 FQGTGA. The CDR3 consists of 13 residues. This CDR3 reads CASSLRGNYGYTF. CDR3 bases: TGTGCCAGCAGCTTGAGGGGAAACTATGGCTACACCTTC.

This clone appeared a few times. The V gene is TRBV14, the J gene TRBJ1-5; no clear D gene. The CDR3 totals 13 residues. CDR1 is SGHDN and CDR2 is FVKESK in the germline V gene. The V end lost 0 bases, the J end lost 6 bases, and 6 bases lay between the germline ends. CDR3 nucleotides: TGTGCCAGCAGCCAAGATTGGGGTCAGCCCCAGCATTTT. Protein: CASSQDWGQPQHF.

This clone showed up just a few times. This chain joins TRBV2 and TRBJ1-2, with no clear D. Per germline, CDR1 SNHLY and CDR2 FYNNEI. V was cut by 3 bases and J by 3 bases, with 5 bases left in between. This CDR3 spans 12 amino acids. The CDR3 sequence is CASSEADYGYTF. The DNA of the CDR3 is TGTGCCAGCAGTGAGGCAGACTATGGCTACACCTTC.

This clone was found once. The chain uses TRBV7-3 and TRBJ2-1; 8 nucleotides match TRBD2. Germline CDR1 reads SGHTA; CDR2 reads FQGTGA. CDR3 length: 16 residues. The junction had 10 bases not matched to a gene; V was cut back by 4 bases and J by 5 bases. CDR3 in DNA: TGTGCCAGCAGCTCGAATGCGGGACTAGTCGACAATGAGCAGTTCTTC. It is translated as CASSSNAGLVDNEQFF.

This clone was counted a single time. V and J are TRBV4-1 and TRBJ1-1; D is possibly TRBD1 (5 bases). Between the trimmed V and J ends, which lost 0 bases and 1 base, there was a span of 12 bases. CDR3 length: 16 amino acids. Per germline, CDR1 MGHRA and CDR2 YSYEKL. Here the CDR3 reads CASSQDPSGPNTEAFF. The DNA of the CDR3 is TGCGCCAGCAGCCAAGACCCGTCGGGACCGAACACTGAAGCTTTCTTT.

The chain uses TRBV9 and TRBJ2-3; 7 nucleotides align to TRBD2. Germline V gene data show CDR1 as SGDLS and CDR2 as YYNGEE. The CDR3 totals 16 residues. With 0 bases clipped from V and 2 bases from J, the junction kept 6 bases outside the gene matches. This CDR3 reads CASSVGSAGTTDTQYF. The CDR3 DNA reads as TGTGCCAGCAGCGTAGGCTCAGCGGGGACCACAGATACGCAGTATTTT.

This clone was detected a few times. V is TRBV9 and J is TRBJ1-1; 10 bases agree with TRBD1. Germline CDR1 and CDR2: SGDLS and YYNGEE. The V gene end was trimmed by 3 bases and the J gene end by 2 bases; junction bases not matched to a gene: 4. The CDR3 spans 15 residues. The CDR3 DNA is TGTGCCAGCAGCGCGAGGACAGGGGGTAACACTGAAGCTTTCTTT. It specifies CASSARTGGNTEAFF.

The chain has TRBV29-1 and TRBJ1-1; 7 bases line up with TRBD1. The CDR3 contains 14 residues. V was pared by 3 bases and J by 11 bases, with 15 bases of the junction left unmatched. Germline loops: CDR1 SQVTM, CDR2 ANQGSEA. The DNA for the CDR3 is TGCAGCGTTGATCAGAGGTCCGCGACAGGGAGGGCTTTCTTT. Translation: CSVDQRSATGRAFF.

This chain's CDR3 is CAWMKHENIQYF. The CDR3 bases are TGTGCCTGGATGAAGCATGAAAACATTCAGTACTTC. V is TRBV30 and J is TRBJ2-4, with no clear D. Germline CDR1 GTSNPN, CDR2 SVGIG (reference sequence). Between the trimmed V and J ends, which lost 4 bases and 5 bases, there was a span of 9 bases. This CDR3 spans 12 amino acids. The variable domain in full, completed from reference TRBV30 and TRBJ2-4, reads SQTIHQWPATLVQPVGSPLSLECTVEGTSNPNLYWYRQAAGRGLQLLFYSVGIGQISSEVPQNLSASRPQDRQFILSSKKLLLSDSGFYLCAWMKHENIQYFGAGTRLSVL.

This clone was found a few times. The V call is TRBV14, the J call TRBJ2-2; D may be TRBD2 (5 bases). The CDR3 loop spans 15 amino acids. Trimming shortened V by 4 bases and J by 1 base, and 10 bases separated the two germline ends. Per the germline V gene, CDR1 is SGHDN and CDR2 is FVKESK. This CDR3 reads CASSLVAGNTGELFF. The CDR3 DNA reads TGTGCCAGCAGCCTCGTTGCGGGGAACACCGGGGAGCTGTTTTTT. Together with reference TRBV14 and TRBJ2-2, the CDR3 gives the full variable domain: EAGVTQFPSHSVIEKGQTVTLRCDPISGHDNLYWYRRVMGKEIKFLLHFVKESKQDESGMPNNRFLAERTGGTYSTLKVQPAELEDSGVYFCASSLVAGNTGELFFGEGSRLTVL.

This chain links TRBV5-1 with TRBJ1-2; TRBD1 matches at 7 bases. The CDR3 runs to 12 residues. V was pared by 9 bases and J by 11 bases, with 13 bases of the junction left unmatched. The germline gives CDR1 SGHRS, CDR2 YFSETQ. The CDR3 coding sequence is TGCGCCACTTCCCCAGACAGGGCGAAGTACACCTTC. The encoded protein is CATSPDRAKYTF. The full variable domain, in which reference TRBV5-1 and TRBJ1-2 provide the parts outside the CDR3, is KAGVTQTPRYLIKTRGQQVTLSCSPISGHRSVSWYQQTPGQGLQFLFEYFSETQRNKGNFPGRFSGRQFSNSRSEMNVSTLELGDSALYLCATSPDRAKYTFGSGTRLTVV.

This chain joins TRBV19 and TRBJ1-5; D uncertain. CDR3 length: 13 residues. From germline, CDR1 is LNHDA and CDR2 SQIVND (reference sequence). V lost 0 bases, J lost 5 bases, and 5 bases lay in between. The CDR3 DNA is TGTGCCAGTAGTATAGATATTGATCAGCCCCAGCATTTT. It encodes CASSIDIDQPQHF.

This clone showed up just a few times. The J gene is TRBJ2-7, the V gene TRBV11-2, with TRBD1 as a possible D gene (5 bases). With 0 bases removed from V and 4 bases from J, the gap between germline ends came to 7 bases. This CDR3 region has 13 residues. The germline V gene has CDR1 SGHAT and CDR2 FQNNGV. The chain's CDR3 is CASSLEAGYEQYF. The CDR3 nucleotides are TGTGCCAGCAGCTTAGAGGCAGGGTACGAGCAGTACTTC.

This clone has just a few counts. Other nucleotide sequences in the sample specify the same CDR3. The chain employs TRBV29-1 and TRBJ1-1, with TRBD1 identical over 7 bases. The germline V gene encodes CDR1 SQVTM and CDR2 ANQGSEA. CDR3 length: 13 residues. V was clipped by 5 bases and J by 0 bases; unmatched bases: 3. Here the CDR3 reads CSVSGQLNTEAFF. The CDR3 DNA reads as TGCAGCGTTTCGGGACAGCTGAACACTGAAGCTTTCTTT.

The chain links TRBV28 to TRBJ1-1; 8 bases match TRBD1. Germline-derived CDR1 and CDR2 are MDHEN and SYDVKM. V was pared by 5 bases and J by 6 bases, with 11 bases of the junction left unmatched. The CDR3 is made up of 15 amino acids. The CDR3 sequence: CASSGTGGNFPEAFF. CDR3 bases: TGTGCCAGCAGTGGAACAGGGGGGAACTTTCCTGAAGCTTTCTTT.

The chain couples TRBV19 to TRBJ1-1; D unclear. CDR3 size: 12 residues. CDR1 and CDR2 from the germline V gene are LNHDA and SQIVND (reference sequence). V was pared by 5 bases and J by 1 base, with 5 bases between. The CDR3: CASSLQNTEAFF. The CDR3 DNA sequence: TGTGCCAGTAGTTTACAGAACACTGAAGCTTTCTTT. Complete variable domain (other parts from reference TRBV19 and TRBJ1-1): DGGITQSPKYLFRKEGQNVTLSCEQNLNHDAMYWYRQDPGQGLRLIYYSQIVNDFQKGDIAEGYSVSREKKESFPLTVTSAQKNPTAFYLCASSLQNTEAFFGQGTRLTVV.

The chain couples TRBV30 to TRBJ1-1; 8 bases fit TRBD1. The CDR3 is 15 amino acids. V lost 5 bases to trimming and J lost 1 base; unmatched junction nucleotides: 9. CDR1 is GTSNPN and CDR2 is SVGIG in the germline V gene (reference sequence). CDR3: CAWQTRGRANTEAFF. Here the CDR3 DNA reads TGTGCCTGGCAGACCAGGGGGCGGGCGAACACTGAAGCTTTCTTT. The full variable domain, completed using reference TRBV30 and TRBJ1-1, is SQTIHQWPATLVQPVGSPLSLECTVEGTSNPNLYWYRQAAGRGLQLLFYSVGIGQISSEVPQNLSASRPQDRQFILSSKKLLLSDSGFYLCAWQTRGRANTEAFFGQGTRLTVV.

The V gene is TRBV29-1, the J gene TRBJ2-4; weak D call: TRBD1 (5 bases). CDR1 is SQVTM, CDR2 ANQGSEA, per germline. Trimming shortened V by 4 bases and J by 6 bases, and 13 bases separated the two germline ends. This CDR3 has 13 residues. CDR3 in amino acids: CSVAARQLNIQYF. CDR3 coding DNA: TGCAGCGTTGCGGCTAGACAGTTAAACATTCAGTACTTC.

The chain recombines TRBV4-3 with TRBJ1-4; D is ambiguous. The V end was cut by 0 bases, the J end by 7 bases, with 15 bases between. The CDR3 has 16 residues. Germline CDR1 reads LGHNA; CDR2 reads YSLEER. The CDR3 nucleotides are TGCGCCAGCAGCCAAGATATGGTCTCCCGCGGTGAAAAACTGTTTTTT. Protein product: CASSQDMVSRGEKLFF.

The J gene is TRBJ1-2, the V gene TRBV4-3; perhaps TRBD1 as D (5 bases). V was pared by 2 bases and J by 6 bases, with 13 bases between. Germline CDR1 is LGHNA and CDR2 is YSLEER. CDR3 size: 14 residues. CDR3 region: CASSQNRGSNGYTF. Written as DNA, the CDR3 is TGCGCCAGCAGCCAAAACCGGGGGTCCAATGGCTACACCTTC.

On this clone: The sample contains more than one DNA sequence encoding this CDR3. The rearrangement uses TRBV29-1 and TRBJ1-4, with no clear D. Between the trimmed V and J ends, which lost 4 bases and 0 bases, there was a span of 6 bases. The CDR3 has 13 amino acids. Germline loops: CDR1 SQVTM, CDR2 ANQGSEA. CDR3 nucleotide sequence: TGCAGCGTTGGCGGGGCAACTAATGAAAAACTGTTTTTT. Protein sequence: CSVGGATNEKLFF.

This chain links TRBV29-1 with TRBJ1-2; perhaps TRBD1 as D (5 bases). Germline V gene data show CDR1 as SQVTM and CDR2 as ANQGSEA. V lost 4 bases to trimming and J lost 4 bases, with 10 bases between them. This CDR3 is built from 12 residues. CDR3 nucleotides: TGCAGCGTTGTGCAGGGTACCTATGGCTACACCTTC. Protein: CSVVQGTYGYTF.